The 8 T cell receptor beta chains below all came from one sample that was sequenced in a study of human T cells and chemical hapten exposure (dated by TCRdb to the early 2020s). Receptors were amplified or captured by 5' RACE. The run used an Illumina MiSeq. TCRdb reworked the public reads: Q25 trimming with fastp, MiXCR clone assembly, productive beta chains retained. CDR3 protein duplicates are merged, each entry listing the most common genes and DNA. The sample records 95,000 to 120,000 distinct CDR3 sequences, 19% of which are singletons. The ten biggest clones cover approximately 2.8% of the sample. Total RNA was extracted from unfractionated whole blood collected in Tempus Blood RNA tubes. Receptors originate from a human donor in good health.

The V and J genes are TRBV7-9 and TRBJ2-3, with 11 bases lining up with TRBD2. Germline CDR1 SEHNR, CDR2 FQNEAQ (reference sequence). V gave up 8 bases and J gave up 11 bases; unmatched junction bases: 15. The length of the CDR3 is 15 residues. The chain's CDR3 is CASQGRTSGGVRQYF. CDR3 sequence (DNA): TGTGCCAGCCAGGGCCGAACTAGCGGGGGCGTCAGGCAGTATTTT.

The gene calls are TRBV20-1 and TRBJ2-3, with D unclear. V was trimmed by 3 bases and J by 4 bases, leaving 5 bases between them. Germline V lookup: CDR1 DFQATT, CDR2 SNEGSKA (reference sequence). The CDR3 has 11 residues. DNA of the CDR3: TGCAGTGCTAGGAAATCAGATACGCAGTATTTT. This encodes CSARKSDTQYF.

Here the CDR3 DNA reads TGTGCCACCTCAGACAGGCGCTCAAATACGCAGTATTTT. This codes for CATSDRRSNTQYF. The chain joins TRBV28 to TRBJ2-3, with D possibly TRBD1 on 6 matching bases. The V gene's germline CDR1 is MDHEN and CDR2 SYDVKM. Trimming left V 10 bases short and J 7 bases short, with 18 bases between. The CDR3 runs to 13 residues.

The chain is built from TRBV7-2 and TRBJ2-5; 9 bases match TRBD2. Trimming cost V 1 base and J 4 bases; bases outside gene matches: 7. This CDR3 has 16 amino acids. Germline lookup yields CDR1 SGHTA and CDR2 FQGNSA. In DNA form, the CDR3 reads TGTGCCAGCAGCTTAGGGGGGACTAGCCGGGGAGAGACCCAGTACTTC. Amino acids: CASSLGGTSRGETQYF. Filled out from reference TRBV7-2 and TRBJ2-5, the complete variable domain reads GAGVSQSPSNKVTEKGKDVELRCDPISGHTALYWYRQSLGQGLEFLIYFQGNSAPDKSGLPSDRFSAERTGGSVSTLTIQRTQQEDSAVYLCASSLGGTSRGETQYFGPGTRLLVL.

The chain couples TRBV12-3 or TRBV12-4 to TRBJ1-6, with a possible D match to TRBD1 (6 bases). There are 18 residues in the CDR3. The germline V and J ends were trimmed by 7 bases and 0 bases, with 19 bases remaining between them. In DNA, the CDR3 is TGTGCCAGCAAACACAGGGCCCTTACCTTCTCCTATAATTCACCCCTCCACTTT. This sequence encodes CASKHRALTFSYNSPLHF.

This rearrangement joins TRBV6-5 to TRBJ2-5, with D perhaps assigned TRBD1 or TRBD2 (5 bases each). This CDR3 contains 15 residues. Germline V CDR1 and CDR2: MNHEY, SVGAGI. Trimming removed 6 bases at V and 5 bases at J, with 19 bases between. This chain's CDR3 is CASSSSGTPEETQYF. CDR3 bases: TGTGCCAGCAGCTCCTCCGGGACGCCGGAGGAGACCCAGTACTTC.

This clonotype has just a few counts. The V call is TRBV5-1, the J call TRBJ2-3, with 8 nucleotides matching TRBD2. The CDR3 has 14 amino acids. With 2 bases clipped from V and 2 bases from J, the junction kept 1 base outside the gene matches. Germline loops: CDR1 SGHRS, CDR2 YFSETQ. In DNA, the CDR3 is TGCGCCAGCAGCTTTGGACTAGCCACAGATACGCAGTATTTT. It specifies CASSFGLATDTQYF.

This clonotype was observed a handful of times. CDR3 amino acids: CASSQDLGDTYEQYF. The DNA of the CDR3 is TGTGCCAGCAGCCAAGATCTAGGGGACACCTACGAGCAGTACTTC. The chain uses TRBV4-2 and TRBJ2-7; perhaps TRBD1 as D (6 bases). There are 15 residues in the CDR3. Deletions cut 0 bases from V and 2 bases from J, with 11 bases between. Looked up from germline, CDR1 is LGHNA and CDR2 is YNFKEQ.